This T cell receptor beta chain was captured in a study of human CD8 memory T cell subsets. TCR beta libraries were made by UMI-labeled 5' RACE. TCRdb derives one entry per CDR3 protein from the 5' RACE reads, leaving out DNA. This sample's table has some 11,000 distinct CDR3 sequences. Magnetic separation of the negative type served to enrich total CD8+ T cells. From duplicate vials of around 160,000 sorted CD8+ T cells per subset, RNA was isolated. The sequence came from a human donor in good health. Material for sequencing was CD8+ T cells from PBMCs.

The CDR3 protein is CASSYRDRGREQYF. The chain recombines TRBV5-1 with TRBJ2-7; TCRdb names TRBD1, which stays unverified in the absence of DNA. The CDR3 extends over 14 amino acids. CDR1 and CDR2 (germline): SGHRS, YFSETQ.